Here is one T cell receptor beta chain with its context. This record comes from a study of cytomegalovirus exposure and HLA in healthy donors. Germline assignment: CDR1 SGHDT and CDR2 YYEEEE. Trimming took 5 bases from V and 8 from J; bases not matched to a gene: 8. The CDR3 runs 15 residues. The data were produced by immunoSEQ multiplex PCR, yet TCRdb's version contains in-frame clones alone and is incomplete. The sample records tens of thousands of clones, around 90% being singletons. The TCR originated in a man aged 18 to 35 in good health and CMV-seronegative. The sample taken for sequencing was PBMCs. The chain links TRBV5-6 to TRBJ2-1; TRBD2 aligns across 12 bases. The CDR3 loop reads CASRHGLAGLHEQFF. The DNA of the CDR3 is TGTGCCAGCAGACACGGACTAGCGGGACTTCATGAGCAGTTCTTC.